Shown below are 26 T cell receptor beta chains from a single sample sequenced in a study of T cells after yellow fever vaccination. MiXCR was run by TCRdb on the 5' RACE reads, yielding one entry per CDR3 protein. The sample includes around 70,000 distinct CDR3 sequences, approximately 7% of them seen just once. The input for sequencing was CD8+ T cells sorted from PBMCs, taken less than 6 days after the first yellow fever vaccination. These receptors all come from a young man who received the YFV17D yellow fever vaccine.

The V gene is TRBV6-6, the J gene TRBJ2-1; D gene ambiguous. The CDR3 runs to 13 residues. Trimming shortened V by 2 bases and J by 4 bases, and 6 bases separated the two germline ends. Germline lookup yields CDR1 MNHNY and CDR2 SVGAGI (reference sequence). CDR3 bases: TGTGCCAGCAGTTACGGGCGTTACAATGAGCAGTTCTTC. The encoded protein is CASSYGRYNEQFF.

The sample holds a few counts of this clonotype. V gene TRBV7-3 combines with J gene TRBJ2-3; no clear D gene. There are 15 residues in the CDR3. Per germline, CDR1 SGHTA and CDR2 FQGTGA. Deletions cut 4 bases from V and 0 bases from J, with 11 bases between. This chain's CDR3 is CASSSGWASTDTQYF. Written as DNA, the CDR3 is TGTGCCAGCAGCTCCGGTTGGGCCAGCACAGATACGCAGTATTTT.

The table lists this clonotype with a few counts. The chain is built from TRBV4-2 and TRBJ2-3, with D possibly matching TRBD1 (7 bases). The CDR3 runs 17 residues. V was cut by 5 bases and J by 3 bases, with 21 bases left in between. The germline V gene has CDR1 LGHNA and CDR2 YNFKEQ. CDR3 amino acids: CASSSDALPGGTDTQYF. As DNA, the CDR3 is TGTGCCAGCAGCTCCGACGCCCTTCCAGGGGGGACAGATACGCAGTATTTT.

In this sample, this clonotype turned up a few times. V and J are TRBV7-9 and TRBJ2-3; the D is unclear. V was cut by 5 bases and J by 3 bases, with 9 bases left in between. CDR3 length: 13 residues. Germline lookup yields CDR1 SEHNR and CDR2 FQNEAQ (reference sequence). The CDR3, as DNA: TGTGCCAGCAGCCCGGTAAATACAGATACGCAGTATTTT. It translates to CASSPVNTDTQYF.

This clonotype was counted only a few times. The chain uses TRBV6-5 and TRBJ2-5; TRBD1 agrees at 9 bases. The length of the CDR3 is 17 residues. Germline V lookup: CDR1 MNHEY, CDR2 SVGAGI. Trimming took 6 bases from V and 7 from J; bases not matched to a gene: 18. CDR3 DNA sequence: TGTGCCAGCAGCCGCCCGGACAGGGGATTAGATTTTGTGACCCAGTACTTC. Its protein is CASSRPDRGLDFVTQYF.

The chain employs TRBV29-1 and TRBJ1-1; a possible D gene is TRBD1 (5 bases). V lost 6 bases, J lost 0 bases, and 8 bases lay in between. CDR3 length: 12 amino acids. The germline CDR1 and CDR2 sequences are SQVTM and ANQGSEA. The CDR3 DNA sequence: TGCAGCGTGGGACTGATGAACACTGAAGCTTTCTTT. This sequence encodes CSVGLMNTEAFF.

The table lists this clonotype with many counts. V is TRBV6-5 and J is TRBJ1-1, with D perhaps matching TRBD1 (6 bases). The germline CDR1 and CDR2 sequences are MNHEY and SVGAGI. The CDR3 runs to 15 residues. V was cut by 2 bases and J by 3 bases, with 13 bases left in between. CDR3 protein: CASSYDFEGDTEAFF. CDR3 DNA sequence: TGTGCCAGCAGTTACGACTTCGAGGGGGACACTGAAGCTTTCTTT.

V is TRBV20-1 and J is TRBJ2-5; 10 bases are a match to TRBD2. The CDR3 is 15 residues long. Trimming at V came to 3 bases and at J to 3 bases, leaving 7 bases not matched to a gene. The germline V gene has CDR1 DFQATT and CDR2 SNEGSKA (reference sequence). The CDR3 DNA reads TGCAGTGCTAGGTTCAGCGGGGGGGCGGAAGAGACCCAGTACTTC. Translating it yields CSARFSGGAEETQYF.

In the case of this clonotype: This may be a read error: a much more frequent sequence differs by one nucleotide. J is TRBJ1-1 and V is TRBV3-1; tentatively, D is TRBD1 (5 bases). This CDR3 comprises 14 residues. Trimming took 9 bases from V and 5 from J, leaving 19 bases between them. CDR1 LGHDT and CDR2 YNNKEL come from the germline V gene (reference sequence). In nucleotides, the CDR3 is TGTGCCAGTTTAAGGCAGGGTGCGAAAACTGAAGCTTTCTTT. As protein: CASLRQGAKTEAFF.

V usage is TRBV10-2 and J usage is TRBJ1-6; D gene uncertain. In germline, CDR1 is WSHSY, CDR2 SAAADI. Trimming stripped 0 bases from V and 9 bases from J, with 9 bases between. This CDR3 is 14 amino acids long. This CDR3 is CASSESTLGSPLHF. CDR3 bases: TGCGCCAGCAGTGAGTCGACTCTAGGTTCACCCCTCCACTTT.

Only a few counts were recorded for this clonotype. The rearrangement joins TRBV10-3 to TRBJ2-3; the D gene is possibly TRBD1 (6 bases). The CDR3 spans 14 residues. Deletions cut 3 bases from V and 2 bases from J, with 9 bases between. CDR1 and CDR2 (germline): ENHRY, SYGVKD. CDR3: CAISEGGDTDTQYF. DNA of the CDR3: TGTGCCATCAGTGAAGGGGGAGACACAGATACGCAGTATTTT.

The chain joins TRBV12-3 or TRBV12-4 to TRBJ2-3, with TRBD1 identical over 7 bases. V lost 0 bases, J lost 2 bases, and 14 bases stayed unmatched. This CDR3 region has 19 residues. CDR3 residues: CASSLARQGPFRYTDTQYF. CDR3 bases: TGTGCCAGCAGTTTAGCCAGACAGGGCCCCTTTCGCTACACAGATACGCAGTATTTT.

V and J are TRBV4-1 and TRBJ2-7, with 9 bases aligning to TRBD1. Germline V CDR1 and CDR2: MGHRA, YSYEKL. The CDR3 runs to 14 residues. J was trimmed by 5 bases and V by 1 base; bases with no gene match: 3. This CDR3 is CASSQVGTGHEQYF. The CDR3 nucleotides are TGCGCCAGCAGCCAAGTGGGGACAGGGCACGAGCAGTACTTC.

This clonotype was seen at least ten times. The J gene is TRBJ2-7, the V gene TRBV7-6; possible D gene TRBD2, 6 bases. The CDR3 extends over 12 amino acids. Between the trimmed V and J ends, which lost 0 bases and 6 bases, there was a span of 6 bases. The germline V gene has CDR1 SGHVS and CDR2 FNYEAQ. In nucleotides, the CDR3 is TGTGCCAGCAGCTTAGCGGGACTCGAGCAGTACTTC. Its translation: CASSLAGLEQYF.

The chain recombines TRBV12-3 or TRBV12-4 with TRBJ2-6, with D unclear. Trimming removed 3 bases from V and 4 bases from J, with 7 bases in between. CDR3 length: 14 amino acids. CDR3 sequence: CASSLVAGANVLTF. The CDR3 bases are TGTGCCAGCAGTTTGGTGGCGGGGGCCAACGTCCTGACTTTC.

This clonotype was seen at least ten times. The rearrangement uses TRBV28 and TRBJ2-3; TRBD2 aligns across 9 bases. Germline-derived CDR1 and CDR2 are MDHEN and SYDVKM. J gave up 2 bases and V 5 bases, and 11 bases lay outside the gene matches. The CDR3 contains 17 residues. The CDR3 protein is CASSPTYSGLATDTQYF. CDR3 in DNA: TGTGCCAGCAGTCCCACTTATTCGGGACTAGCCACAGATACGCAGTATTTT.

Details on this clonotype: A much larger clone lies one base from this, so it may be a read error. V and J are TRBV3-1 and TRBJ2-7, with a weak D call TRBD2 (6 bases). Germline-derived CDR1 and CDR2 are LGHDT and YNNKEL (reference sequence). This CDR3 is 15 amino acids long. The CDR3 reads CASCQVGGMTYEQYF. The CDR3 DNA is TGTGCCAGCTGCCAAGTTGGCGGGATGACCTACGAGCAGTACTTC.

The chain joins TRBV4-1 to TRBJ1-2; TRBD1 is a possible D gene (6 bases). Deletions cut 1 base from V and 7 bases from J, with 13 bases between. The CDR3 is made up of 14 amino acids. Looked up from germline, CDR1 is MGHRA and CDR2 is YSYEKL. The CDR3 sequence is CASSQGSGERGYTF. In DNA form, the CDR3 reads TGCGCCAGCAGCCAAGGGTCAGGGGAACGTGGCTACACCTTC.

This clonotype occurred a few times. The V gene is TRBV7-6, the J gene TRBJ2-7; D is uncertain. V was pared by 1 base and J by 6 bases, with 13 bases between. Germline CDR1 reads SGHVS; CDR2 reads FNYEAQ. The CDR3 spans 14 residues. This CDR3 reads CASSLESTFGEQYV. The CDR3 DNA follows: TGTGCCAGCAGCTTAGAATCCACCTTTGGCGAGCAGTACGTC.

The rearrangement uses TRBV30 and TRBJ2-3; TRBD2 aligns across 12 bases. Trimming took 4 bases from V and 5 from J; bases not matched to a gene: 4. The CDR3 totals 14 residues. CDR1 GTSNPN and CDR2 SVGIG come from the germline V gene (reference sequence). The CDR3 DNA follows: TGTGCCTGGACTAGCGGGGGGGCCGGAGATACGCAGTATTTT. The encoded protein is CAWTSGGAGDTQYF. The whole variable domain, remainder taken from reference TRBV30 and TRBJ2-3, is SQTIHQWPATLVQPVGSPLSLECTVEGTSNPNLYWYRQAAGRGLQLLFYSVGIGQISSEVPQNLSASRPQDRQFILSSKKLLLSDSGFYLCAWTSGGAGDTQYFGPGTRLTVL.

The table lists this clonotype with a few counts. The V call is TRBV3-1, the J call TRBJ2-1; 10 bases fit TRBD2. There are 17 residues in the CDR3. CDR1 and CDR2 from the germline V gene are LGHDT and YNNKEL (reference sequence). The trim removed 0 bases at V and 7 bases at J, leaving 9 bases unmatched. The CDR3 sequence: CASSQDLSGGAYNEQFF. The CDR3 bases are TGTGCCAGCAGCCAAGATTTGAGCGGGGGGGCGTATAATGAGCAGTTCTTC.

This clonotype was observed a handful of times. CDR3 in amino acids: CASSLGTGLTYEQYV. CDR3 nucleotide sequence: TGTGCCAGCAGCCTCGGGACAGGCCTAACCTACGAGCAGTACGTC. J is TRBJ2-7 and V is TRBV5-8, with 8 bases matching TRBD1. Trimming took 4 bases from V and 2 from J; bases not matched to a gene: 8. Germline V gene data show CDR1 as SGHTS and CDR2 as YDEGEE. This CDR3 contains 15 residues.

A remark on this clonotype: A read error may be the cause here, since a much bigger clone is one base away. The V and J genes are TRBV12-3 or TRBV12-4 and TRBJ1-5; 7 bases are a match to TRBD1. There are 14 residues in the CDR3. The CDR3 protein is CASSFHRGKQPQHF. In DNA, the CDR3 is TGTGCCAGCAGTTTCCACAGGGGCAAGCAGCCCCAGCATTTT.

This chain links TRBV7-8 with TRBJ1-2; no clear D. In germline, CDR1 is SGHVS, CDR2 FQNEAQ. V lost 0 bases and J 7 bases, leaving 9 bases between the germline ends. This CDR3 has 13 residues. The CDR3 DNA sequence: TGTGCCAGCAGCTTAGCAGAAGCTCGTGGCTACACCTTC. This sequence encodes CASSLAEARGYTF. Filled out from reference TRBV7-8 and TRBJ1-2, the complete variable domain reads GAGVSQSPRYKVAKRGQDVALRCDPISGHVSLFWYQQALGQGPEFLTYFQNEAQLDKSGLPSDRFFAERPEGSVSTLKIQRTQQEDSAVYLCASSLAEARGYTFGSGTRLTVV.

The chain uses TRBV12-5 and TRBJ2-3; 7 positions match TRBD1. Per germline, CDR1 LGHNT and CDR2 FRNRAP. The CDR3 loop spans 15 amino acids. Germline trimming cut 6 bases from V and 2 bases from J; bases unmatched to any gene: 8. The CDR3 DNA is TGTGCTAGTGGCAGTCGGGGACAGTTCACAGATACGCAGTATTTT. Residues: CASGSRGQFTDTQYF.

This clonotype occurred many times. The chain carries TRBV5-6 and TRBJ1-1; D ambiguous. This CDR3 spans 13 amino acids. Germline loops: CDR1 SGHDT, CDR2 YYEEEE. V lost 4 bases and J 1 base, leaving 8 bases between the germline ends. This CDR3 is CASSDLRNTEAFF. In nucleotides, the CDR3 is TGTGCCAGCAGCGACCTTCGGAACACTGAAGCTTTCTTT.